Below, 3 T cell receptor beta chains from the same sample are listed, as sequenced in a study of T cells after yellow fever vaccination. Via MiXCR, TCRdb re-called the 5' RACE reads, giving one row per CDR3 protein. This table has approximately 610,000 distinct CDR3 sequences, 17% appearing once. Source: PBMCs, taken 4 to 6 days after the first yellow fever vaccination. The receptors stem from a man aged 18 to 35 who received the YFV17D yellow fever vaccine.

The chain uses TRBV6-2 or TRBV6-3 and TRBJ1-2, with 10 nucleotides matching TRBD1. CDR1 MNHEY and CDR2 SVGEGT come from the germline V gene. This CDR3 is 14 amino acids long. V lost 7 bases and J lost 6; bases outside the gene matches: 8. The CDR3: CASTRTGGKNGYTF. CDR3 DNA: TGTGCCAGCACCCGGACAGGGGGAAAAAATGGCTACACCTTC.

CDR3 in DNA: TGTGCCAGCAGCTCGCGGGGGGGTAGCTCCTACAATGAGCAGTTCTTC. Its translation is CASSSRGGSSYNEQFF. The chain carries TRBV11-1 and TRBJ2-1; 9 bases agree with TRBD2. V lost 4 bases to trimming and J lost 0 bases; unmatched junction nucleotides: 4. Germline CDR1 is SGHAT and CDR2 is FQDESV (reference sequence). The length of the CDR3 is 16 residues.

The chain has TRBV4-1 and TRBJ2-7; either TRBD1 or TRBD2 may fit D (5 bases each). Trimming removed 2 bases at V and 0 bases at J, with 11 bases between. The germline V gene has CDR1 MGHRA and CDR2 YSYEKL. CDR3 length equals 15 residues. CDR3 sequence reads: CASSQMAGSSYEQYF. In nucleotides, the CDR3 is TGCGCCAGCAGCCAAATGGCAGGGAGCTCCTACGAGCAGTACTTC.